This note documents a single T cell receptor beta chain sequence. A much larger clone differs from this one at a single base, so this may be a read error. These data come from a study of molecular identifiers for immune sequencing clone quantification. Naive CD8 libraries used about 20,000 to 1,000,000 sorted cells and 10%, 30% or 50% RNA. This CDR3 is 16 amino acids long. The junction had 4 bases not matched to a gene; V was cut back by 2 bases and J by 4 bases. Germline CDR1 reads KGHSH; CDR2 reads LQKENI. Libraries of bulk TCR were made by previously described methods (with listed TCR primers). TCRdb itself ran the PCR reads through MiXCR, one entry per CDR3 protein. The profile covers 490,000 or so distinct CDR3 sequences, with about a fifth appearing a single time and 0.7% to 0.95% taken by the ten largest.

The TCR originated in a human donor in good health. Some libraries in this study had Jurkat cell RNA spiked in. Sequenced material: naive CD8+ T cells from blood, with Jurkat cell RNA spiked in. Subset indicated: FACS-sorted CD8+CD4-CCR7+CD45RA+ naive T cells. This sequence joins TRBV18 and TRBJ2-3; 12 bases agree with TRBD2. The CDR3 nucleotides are TGTGCCAGCTCACCAACTAGCGGGGGGTTCGCAGATACGCAGTATTTT. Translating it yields CASSPTSGGFADTQYF.